One and the same sample provided the 9 T cell receptor beta chains below, sequenced in a study of neoadjuvant nivolumab and ipilimumab in lung cancer. Sequencing used immunoSEQ multiplex PCR; TCRdb keeps in-frame clones, though not all of them. The table shows about 30,000 clones, with around 76% occurring only once. The sample in question was tumor tissue, obtained after neoadjuvant nivolumab, alone or with ipilimumab, at or shortly before surgery. The origin of the receptors is an adult with non-small cell lung cancer.

The chain employs TRBV30 and TRBJ2-4; TRBD1 is a possible D gene (7 bases). V dropped 2 bases and J dropped 15 bases, with 20 bases sitting between them. This CDR3 is 13 amino acids long. Germline CDR1 and CDR2: GTSNPN and SVGIG (reference sequence). CDR3 nucleotides: TGTGCCTGGAGTCTCTCGGGCCAGGGGGGAGTGTACTTC. Translation gives CAWSLSGQGGVYF. Full variable domain (remainder filled in from reference TRBV30 and TRBJ2-4): SQTIHQWPATLVQPVGSPLSLECTVEGTSNPNLYWYRQAAGRGLQLLFYSVGIGQISSEVPQNLSASRPQDRQFILSSKKLLLSDSGFYLCAWSLSGQGGVYFGAGTRLSVL.

J is TRBJ1-1 and V is TRBV9; no clear D gene. Trimming cost V 3 bases and J 2 bases, with 8 bases left between them. The CDR3 spans 13 residues. The germline CDR1 and CDR2 sequences are SGDLS and YYNGEE. CDR3 nucleotides: TGTGCCAGCAGCGCGGTCCTCAACACTGAAGCTTTCTTT. It encodes CASSAVLNTEAFF.

This chain links TRBV5-4 with TRBJ2-3; 7 bases match TRBD2. There are 15 residues in the CDR3. Germline values: CDR1 SGHNT, CDR2 YYREEE (reference sequence). The trim removed 5 bases at V and 4 bases at J, leaving 10 bases unmatched. The CDR3 sequence: CASSWGRGGADTQYF. The CDR3 nucleotides read TGTGCCAGCAGTTGGGGTCGCGGGGGTGCAGATACGCAGTATTTT. The full variable domain, with the rest looked up from reference TRBV5-4 and TRBJ2-3, is ETGVTQSPTHLIKTRGQQVTLRCSSQSGHNTVSWYQQALGQGPQFIFQYYREEENGRGNFPPRFSGLQFPNYSSELNVNALELDDSALYLCASSWGRGGADTQYFGPGTRLTVL.

This clone is classed as large (0.1 to 1%). This rearrangement joins TRBV5-6 to TRBJ2-4; D is uncertain. CDR1 and CDR2 from the germline V gene are SGHDT and YYEEEE. With 2 bases removed from V and 6 bases from J, the gap between germline ends came to 3 bases. This CDR3 has 11 amino acids. The CDR3, as DNA: TGTGCCAGCAGCTTTGGAAACATTCAGTACTTC. It codes for CASSFGNIQYF.

The chain couples TRBV5-4 to TRBJ2-7, with 10 bases that match TRBD1. The CDR3 has 15 amino acids. Germline V gene data show CDR1 as SGHNT and CDR2 as YYREEE (reference sequence). With 0 bases clipped from V and 7 bases from J, the junction kept 7 bases outside the gene matches. CDR3 protein: CASSLGQGAYSEQYF. CDR3 in DNA: TGTGCCAGCAGCTTGGGACAGGGGGCCTACTCAGAGCAGTACTTC. The full variable domain, in which reference TRBV5-4 and TRBJ2-7 provide the parts outside the CDR3, is ETGVTQSPTHLIKTRGQQVTLRCSSQSGHNTVSWYQQALGQGPQFIFQYYREEENGRGNFPPRFSGLQFPNYSSELNVNALELDDSALYLCASSLGQGAYSEQYFGPGTRLTVT.

Only a few counts were recorded for this clone. The chain joins TRBV29-1 to TRBJ1-2, with D uncertain. This CDR3 is 12 amino acids long. V dropped 2 bases and J dropped 5 bases, with 9 bases sitting between them. The germline V gene encodes CDR1 SQVTM and CDR2 ANQGSEA. In DNA form, the CDR3 reads TGCAGCGTTGAAAACAGCGATTATGGCTACACCTTC. Translating it yields CSVENSDYGYTF.

This chain links TRBV5-6 with TRBJ2-7, with a possible D match to TRBD2 (6 bases). The length of the CDR3 is 12 residues. Trimming shortened V by 2 bases and J by 5 bases, and 8 bases separated the two germline ends. Germline V lookup: CDR1 SGHDT, CDR2 YYEEEE. CDR3 residues: CASSFGRNEQYF. The CDR3, as DNA: TGTGCCAGCAGCTTCGGGAGAAACGAGCAGTACTTC. Complete variable domain (other parts from reference TRBV5-6 and TRBJ2-7): DAGVTQSPTHLIKTRGQQVTLRCSPKSGHDTVSWYQQALGQGPQFIFQYYEEEERQRGNFPDRFSGHQFPNYSSELNVNALLLGDSALYLCASSFGRNEQYFGPGTRLTVT.

The chain carries TRBV7-9 and TRBJ1-2; possible D gene TRBD1, 5 bases. The CDR3 totals 15 residues. Deletions cut 4 bases from V and 2 bases from J, with 14 bases between. The germline CDR1 and CDR2 sequences are SEHNR and FQNEAQ (reference sequence). This chain's CDR3 is CASSWGSGGNYGYTF. For the CDR3, the DNA is TGTGCCAGCAGCTGGGGGTCGGGGGGAAACTATGGCTACACCTTC.

This clone has just one count. This sequence joins TRBV6-5 and TRBJ2-2, with D perhaps given as TRBD1 or TRBD2 (5 bases each). Germline V gene sequence: CDR1 MNHEY, CDR2 SVGAGI. The CDR3 length is 16 residues. V lost 0 bases and J 5 bases, leaving 13 bases between the germline ends. CDR3 protein: CASSYSWGFETGELFF. The CDR3 bases are TGTGCCAGCAGTTACTCGTGGGGGTTCGAGACCGGGGAGCTGTTTTTT.